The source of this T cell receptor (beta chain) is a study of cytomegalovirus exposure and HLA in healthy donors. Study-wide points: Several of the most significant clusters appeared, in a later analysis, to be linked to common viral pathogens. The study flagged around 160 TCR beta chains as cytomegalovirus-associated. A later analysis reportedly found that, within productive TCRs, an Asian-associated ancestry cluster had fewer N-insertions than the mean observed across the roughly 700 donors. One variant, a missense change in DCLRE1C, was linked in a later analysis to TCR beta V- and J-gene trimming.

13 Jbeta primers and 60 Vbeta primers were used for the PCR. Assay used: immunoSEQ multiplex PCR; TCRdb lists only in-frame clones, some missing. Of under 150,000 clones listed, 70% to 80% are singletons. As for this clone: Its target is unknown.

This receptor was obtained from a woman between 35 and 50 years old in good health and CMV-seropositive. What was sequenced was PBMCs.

CDR3 sequence reads: CASSSTGTGELFF. The CDR3 coding sequence is TGTGCCAGCAGCTCGACAGGGACCGGGGAGCTGTTTTTT. This rearrangement joins TRBV7-3 to TRBJ2-2; 7 bases agree with TRBD1. V shed 4 bases, J shed 5 bases, and the junction held 1 base outside the gene matches. Germline V lookup: CDR1 SGHTA, CDR2 FQGTGA. The CDR3 has 13 residues.